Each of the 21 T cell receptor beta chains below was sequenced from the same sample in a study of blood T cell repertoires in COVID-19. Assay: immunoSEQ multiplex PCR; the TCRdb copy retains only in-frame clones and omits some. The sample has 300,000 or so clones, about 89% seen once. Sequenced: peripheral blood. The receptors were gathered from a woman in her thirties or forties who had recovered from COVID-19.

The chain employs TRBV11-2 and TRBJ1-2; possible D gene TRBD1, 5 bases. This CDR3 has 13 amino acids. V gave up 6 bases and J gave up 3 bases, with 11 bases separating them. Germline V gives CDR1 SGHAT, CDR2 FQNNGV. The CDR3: CASRPPGYYGYTF. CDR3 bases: TGTGCCAGCAGGCCCCCAGGGTACTATGGCTACACCTTC. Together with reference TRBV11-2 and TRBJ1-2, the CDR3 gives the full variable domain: EAGVAQSPRYKIIEKRQSVAFWCNPISGHATLYWYQQILGQGPKLLIQFQNNGVVDDSQLPKDRFSAERLKGVDSTLKIQPAKLEDSAVYLCASRPPGYYGYTFGSGTRLTVV.

CDR3 protein: CASSSVPQGGYTF. The DNA for the CDR3 is TGCGCCAGCAGCTCCGTTCCTCAGGGTGGCTACACCTTC. V is TRBV5-1 and J is TRBJ1-2; weak D call: TRBD1 (5 bases). The CDR3 extends over 13 amino acids. Looked up from germline, CDR1 is SGHRS and CDR2 is YFSETQ. Trimming took off 3 bases at V and 7 bases at J, with 13 bases between the two ends.

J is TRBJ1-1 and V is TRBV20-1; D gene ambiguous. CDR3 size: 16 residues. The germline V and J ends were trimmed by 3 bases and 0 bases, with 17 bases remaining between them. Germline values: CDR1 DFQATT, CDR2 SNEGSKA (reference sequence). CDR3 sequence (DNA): TGCAGTGCTAGTCCAGGCCAACACTTAATGAACACTGAAGCTTTCTTT. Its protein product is CSASPGQHLMNTEAFF.

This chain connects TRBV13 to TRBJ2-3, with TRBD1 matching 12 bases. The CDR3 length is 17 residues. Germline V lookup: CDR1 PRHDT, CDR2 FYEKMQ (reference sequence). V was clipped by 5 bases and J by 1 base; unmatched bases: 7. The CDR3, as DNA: TGTGCCAGCAGCCCAGGGACAGGGGGCGCCGGCACAGATACGCAGTATTTT. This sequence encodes CASSPGTGGAGTDTQYF.

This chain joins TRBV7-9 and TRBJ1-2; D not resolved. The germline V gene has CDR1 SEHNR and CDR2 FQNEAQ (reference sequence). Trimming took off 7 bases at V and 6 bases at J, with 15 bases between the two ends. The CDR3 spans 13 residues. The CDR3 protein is CASTRRRGNGYTF. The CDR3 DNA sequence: TGTGCCAGCACCAGACGGCGGGGTAATGGCTACACCTTC.

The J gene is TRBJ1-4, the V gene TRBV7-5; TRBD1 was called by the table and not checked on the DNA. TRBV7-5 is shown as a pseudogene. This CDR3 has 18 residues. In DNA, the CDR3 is TGTGCCAGAAGCTTACCCCCCAGGCTCAACGAAACTAATGAAAAACTGTTTTTT. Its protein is CARSLPPRLNETNEKLFF.

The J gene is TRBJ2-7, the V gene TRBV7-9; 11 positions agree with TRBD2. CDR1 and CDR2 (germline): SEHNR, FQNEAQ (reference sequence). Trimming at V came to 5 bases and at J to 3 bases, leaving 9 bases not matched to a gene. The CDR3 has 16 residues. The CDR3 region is CASSPKLAGELYEQYF. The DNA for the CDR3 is TGTGCCAGCAGCCCCAAACTAGCGGGGGAACTCTACGAGCAGTACTTC.

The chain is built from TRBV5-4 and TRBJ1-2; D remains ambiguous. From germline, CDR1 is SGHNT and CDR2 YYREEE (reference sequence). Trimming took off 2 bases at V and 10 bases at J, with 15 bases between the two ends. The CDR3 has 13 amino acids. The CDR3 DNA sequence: TGTGCCAGCAGCTTCGACCCGGAGGAGGACTACACCTTC. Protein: CASSFDPEEDYTF.

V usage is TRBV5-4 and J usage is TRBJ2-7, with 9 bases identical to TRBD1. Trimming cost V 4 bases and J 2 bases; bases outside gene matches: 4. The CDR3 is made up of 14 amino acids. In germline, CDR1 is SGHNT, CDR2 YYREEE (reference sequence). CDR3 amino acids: CASSAGQGPYEQYF. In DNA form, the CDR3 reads TGTGCCAGCAGCGCCGGACAGGGGCCCTACGAGCAGTACTTC.

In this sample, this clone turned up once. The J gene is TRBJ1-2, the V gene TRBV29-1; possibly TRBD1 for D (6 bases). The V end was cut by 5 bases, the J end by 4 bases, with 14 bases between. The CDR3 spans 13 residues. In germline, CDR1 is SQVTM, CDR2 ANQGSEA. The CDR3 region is CSVRGGLGYGYTF. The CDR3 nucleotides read TGCAGCGTTAGGGGGGGCCTCGGCTATGGCTACACCTTC.

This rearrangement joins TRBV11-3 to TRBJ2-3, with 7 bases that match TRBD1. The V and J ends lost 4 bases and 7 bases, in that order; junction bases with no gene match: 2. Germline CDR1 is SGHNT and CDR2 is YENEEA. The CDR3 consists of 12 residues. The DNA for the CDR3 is TGTGCCAGCAGCTCACAGGGGAATACGCAGTATTTT. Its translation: CASSSQGNTQYF.

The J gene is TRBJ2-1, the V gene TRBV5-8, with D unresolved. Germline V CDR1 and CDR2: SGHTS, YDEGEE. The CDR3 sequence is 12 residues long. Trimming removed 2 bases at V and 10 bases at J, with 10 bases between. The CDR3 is CASSFIMREQFF. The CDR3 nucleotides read TGTGCCAGCAGCTTTATCATGCGGGAGCAGTTCTTC.

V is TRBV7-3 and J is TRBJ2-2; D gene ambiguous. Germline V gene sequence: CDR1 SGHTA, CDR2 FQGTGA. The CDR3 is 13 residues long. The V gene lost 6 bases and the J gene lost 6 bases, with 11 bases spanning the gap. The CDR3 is CASSSSDAGELFF. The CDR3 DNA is TGTGCCAGCAGTAGCTCCGACGCCGGGGAGCTGTTTTTT.

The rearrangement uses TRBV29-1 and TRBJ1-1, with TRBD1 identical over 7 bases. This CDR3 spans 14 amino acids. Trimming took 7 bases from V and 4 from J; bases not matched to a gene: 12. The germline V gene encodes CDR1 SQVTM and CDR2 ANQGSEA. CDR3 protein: CSGGGGRPLTEAFF. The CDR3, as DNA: TGCAGCGGGGGAGGGGGCAGGCCCCTCACTGAAGCTTTCTTT.

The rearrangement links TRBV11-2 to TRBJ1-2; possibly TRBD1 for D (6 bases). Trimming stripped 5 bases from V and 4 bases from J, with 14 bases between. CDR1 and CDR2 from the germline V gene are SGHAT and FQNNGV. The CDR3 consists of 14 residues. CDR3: CASSLGGHFYGYTF. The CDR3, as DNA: TGTGCCAGCAGCCTCGGGGGGCACTTCTATGGCTACACCTTC.

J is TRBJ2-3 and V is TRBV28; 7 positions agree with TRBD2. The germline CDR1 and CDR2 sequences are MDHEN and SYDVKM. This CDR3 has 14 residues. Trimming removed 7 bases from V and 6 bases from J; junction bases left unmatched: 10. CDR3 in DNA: TGTGCCAGCAAATTTGGGGGGGTTGTGGATACGCAGTATTTT. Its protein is CASKFGGVVDTQYF.

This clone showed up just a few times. The CDR3 DNA is TGTGCCAGCAGCCAACGAATGACAGCACACTATGGCTACACCTTC. It codes for CASSQRMTAHYGYTF. The chain carries TRBV4-2 and TRBJ1-2; TRBD1 might be the D (5 bases). V was pared by 2 bases and J by 3 bases, with 13 bases between. There are 15 residues in the CDR3. The germline CDR1 and CDR2 sequences are LGHNA and YNFKEQ.

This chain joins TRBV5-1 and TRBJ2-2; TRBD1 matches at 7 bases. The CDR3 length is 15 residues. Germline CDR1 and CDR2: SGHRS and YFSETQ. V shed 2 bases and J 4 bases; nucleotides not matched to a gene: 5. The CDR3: CASSFGAGGTGELFF. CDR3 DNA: TGCGCCAGCAGCTTCGGGGCAGGGGGCACCGGGGAGCTGTTTTTT.

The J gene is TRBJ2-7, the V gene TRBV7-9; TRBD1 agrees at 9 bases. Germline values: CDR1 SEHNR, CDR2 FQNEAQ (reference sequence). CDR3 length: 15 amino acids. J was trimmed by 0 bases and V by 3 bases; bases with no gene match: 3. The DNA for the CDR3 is TGTGCCAGCAGCTTTACAGGGGGCGACTCCTACGAGCAGTACTTC. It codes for CASSFTGGDSYEQYF. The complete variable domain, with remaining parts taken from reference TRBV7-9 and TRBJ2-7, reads DTGVSQNPRHKITKRGQNVTFRCDPISEHNRLYWYRQTLGQGPEFLTYFQNEAQLEKSRLLSDRFSAERPKGSFSTLEIQRTEQGDSAMYLCASSFTGGDSYEQYFGPGTRLTVT.

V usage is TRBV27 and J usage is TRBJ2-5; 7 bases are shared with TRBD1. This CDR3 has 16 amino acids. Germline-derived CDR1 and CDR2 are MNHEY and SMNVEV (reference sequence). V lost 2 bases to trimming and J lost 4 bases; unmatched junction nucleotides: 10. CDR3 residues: CASSLGLRQGRETQYF. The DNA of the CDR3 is TGTGCCAGCAGTTTAGGTTTAAGACAGGGCCGAGAGACCCAGTACTTC.

CDR3 region: CASSSGTSGGIQYF. The CDR3 DNA reads as TGTGCCAGCAGCTCCGGGACTAGCGGGGGGATTCAGTACTTC. The chain couples TRBV11-3 to TRBJ2-4, with 15 bases matching TRBD2. CDR3 length: 14 amino acids. Germline assignment: CDR1 SGHNT and CDR2 YENEEA. The junction had 2 bases not matched to a gene; V was cut back by 4 bases and J by 10 bases.